This passage covers 25 T cell receptor beta chains from one sample sequenced in a study of blood T cell repertoires in COVID-19. Here immunoSEQ multiplex PCR was the method, and the copy in TCRdb shows in-frame clones only, minus some. This sample has more than 75,000 clones, with over 85% found just once. Source material: peripheral blood. The receptors stem from a man aged 50 to 59 with acute or convalescent COVID-19.

The gene calls are TRBV4-1 and TRBJ1-3; no definite D call. CDR3 size: 15 residues. The V end lost 2 bases, the J end lost 0 bases, and 8 bases lay between the germline ends. Germline V gene data show CDR1 as MGHRA and CDR2 as YSYEKL. As DNA, the CDR3 is TGCGCCAGCAGCCAATGGCCGCTCTCTGGAAACACCATATATTTT. Translation gives CASSQWPLSGNTIYF.

This clone was detected only a few times. This chain joins TRBV7-2 and TRBJ2-4, with TRBD1 identical over 7 bases. This CDR3 is built from 14 residues. V gave up 1 base and J gave up 8 bases; unmatched junction bases: 5. CDR1 SGHTA and CDR2 FQGNSA come from the germline V gene. The CDR3 nucleotides are TGTGCCAGCAGCTTAGGAGACAGGGCCCACATTCAGTACTTC. Protein product: CASSLGDRAHIQYF.

The chain couples TRBV6-5 to TRBJ2-1, with 8 nucleotides matching TRBD2. The J segment lost 0 bases and the V segment lost 5 bases, leaving 3 bases of the junction unmatched. Germline CDR1 and CDR2: MNHEY and SVGAGI. The CDR3 contains 15 residues. The CDR3 region is CASSLSGDSYNEQFF. The DNA of the CDR3 is TGTGCCAGCAGTCTTAGCGGGGACTCCTACAATGAGCAGTTCTTC.

The chain couples TRBV7-9 to TRBJ2-1, with 13 positions matching TRBD2. After removal of 5 bases from V and 6 bases from J, the junction contained 7 bases not matched to a gene. The germline V gene encodes CDR1 SEHNR and CDR2 FQNEAQ (reference sequence). The CDR3 extends over 16 amino acids. The DNA for the CDR3 is TGTGCCAGCAGCCATCTGGGACTAGCGGGAATCAATGAGCAGTTCTTC. This sequence encodes CASSHLGLAGINEQFF. Looking up the rest from reference TRBV7-9 and TRBJ2-1 gives the full variable domain: DTGVSQNPRHKITKRGQNVTFRCDPISEHNRLYWYRQTLGQGPEFLTYFQNEAQLEKSRLLSDRFSAERPKGSFSTLEIQRTEQGDSAMYLCASSHLGLAGINEQFFGPGTRLTVL.

V is TRBV9 and J is TRBJ2-1; a weak D match, TRBD1 (7 bases). Germline-derived CDR1 and CDR2 are SGDLS and YYNGEE. The CDR3 contains 13 residues. Trimming removed 4 bases at V and 9 bases at J, with 14 bases between. The CDR3 reads CASSLGGQTEQFF. The DNA of the CDR3 is TGTGCCAGCAGCTTGGGGGGACAGACTGAGCAGTTCTTC. Combining the CDR3 with reference TRBV9 and TRBJ2-1 gives the whole variable domain DSGVTQTPKHLITATGQRVTLRCSPRSGDLSVYWYQQSLDQGLQFLIQYYNGEERAKGNILERFSAQQFPDLHSELNLSSLELGDSALYFCASSLGGQTEQFFGPGTRLTVL.

This chain uses TRBV30 with TRBJ2-3; D is perhaps TRBD2 (5 bases). The CDR3 loop spans 14 amino acids. V lost 1 base and J lost 2, with 10 bases in between. CDR1 is GTSNPN and CDR2 is SVGIG in the germline V gene (reference sequence). The CDR3 reads CAWSGTGDTDTQYF. CDR3 nucleotide sequence: TGTGCCTGGAGTGGAACCGGGGACACAGATACGCAGTATTTT.

The chain has TRBV5-1 and TRBJ2-3, with 12 positions matching TRBD2. J was trimmed by 6 bases and V by 4 bases; bases with no gene match: 27. This CDR3 spans 22 amino acids. Germline lookup yields CDR1 SGHRS and CDR2 YFSETQ. The chain's CDR3 is CASSQKPGGLAGILRVPDTQYF. In DNA, the CDR3 is TGCGCCAGCAGCCAAAAACCCGGAGGACTAGCGGGAATCTTAAGGGTCCCCGATACGCAGTATTTT.

V is TRBV6-5 and J is TRBJ1-1; maybe TRBD1 (5 bases). The CDR3 length is 13 residues. Trimming took 2 bases from V and 3 from J, leaving 7 bases between them. Germline V gives CDR1 MNHEY, CDR2 SVGAGI. In nucleotides, the CDR3 is TGTGCCAGCAGTTACGGGGGGGACACTGAAGCTTTCTTT. It translates to CASSYGGDTEAFF.

This clone appeared once. The chain employs TRBV5-1 and TRBJ1-4, with a tentative D call TRBD1 (6 bases). The CDR3 contains 14 residues. Trimming cost V 4 bases and J 4 bases, with 11 bases left between them. Germline-derived CDR1 and CDR2 are SGHRS and YFSETQ. CDR3 residues: CASSLTGINEKLFF. The CDR3 DNA reads TGCGCCAGCAGCCTTACAGGGATTAATGAAAAACTGTTTTTT.

The chain joins TRBV3-1 (or the pseudogene TRBV3-2) to TRBJ1-6, with D uncertain. CDR1 LGHDT and CDR2 YNNKEL come from the germline V gene (reference sequence). V lost 4 bases and J lost 3, with 19 bases in between. The CDR3 is 18 amino acids. The CDR3 spells CASSPQARTGDYNSPLHF. CDR3 coding DNA: TGTGCCAGCAGCCCACAAGCAAGGACGGGAGACTATAATTCACCCCTCCACTTT.

The chain has TRBV12-5 and TRBJ2-1; no reliable D call. V lost 1 base and J 1 base, leaving 2 bases between the germline ends. CDR1 is LGHNT and CDR2 is FRNRAP in the germline V gene. The CDR3 contains 13 residues. The CDR3 DNA follows: TGTGCTAGTGGTTTGGCGTCCTACAATGAGCAGTTCTTC. This sequence encodes CASGLASYNEQFF.

This clone was observed a single time. V and J are TRBV7-9 and TRBJ2-3, with 13 bases lining up with TRBD2. Germline V lookup: CDR1 SEHNR, CDR2 FQNEAQ (reference sequence). The CDR3 covers 17 residues. V lost 4 bases to trimming and J lost 2 bases; unmatched junction nucleotides: 6. As DNA, the CDR3 is TGTGCCAGCAGCTCCGGGACTAGCGGGGACTACACAGATACGCAGTATTTT. Translated: CASSSGTSGDYTDTQYF.

The chain joins TRBV30 to TRBJ1-4, with 8 bases fitting TRBD1. The germline V gene encodes CDR1 GTSNPN and CDR2 SVGIG (reference sequence). J was trimmed by 3 bases and V by 2 bases; bases with no gene match: 2. This CDR3 contains 14 residues. This CDR3 reads CAWSQDRANEKLFF. The CDR3 region has the DNA TGTGCCTGGAGTCAGGACAGGGCTAATGAAAAACTGTTTTTT.

This rearrangement joins TRBV29-1 to TRBJ1-1, with D unclear. Trimming pared 6 bases from V and 1 base from J, leaving 15 bases between. The germline V gene has CDR1 SQVTM and CDR2 ANQGSEA. CDR3 size: 14 residues. CDR3 coding DNA: TGCAGCGTGACACCTTTCCAGGCGAACACTGAAGCTTTCTTT. Amino acid sequence: CSVTPFQANTEAFF.

The chain uses TRBV11-1 and TRBJ1-1; D is unclear. Trimming stripped 1 base from V and 5 bases from J, with 11 bases between. The CDR3 covers 14 residues. Germline CDR1 SGHAT, CDR2 FQDESV (reference sequence). CDR3 loop: CASSLDSQKTEAFF. DNA of the CDR3: TGTGCCAGCAGCTTAGATAGCCAGAAAACTGAAGCTTTCTTT.

In DNA, the CDR3 is TGTGCAAGTCGCTTAGTCCCCAGGGAGGGCGGCAATCAGCCCCAGCATTTT. It is translated as CASRLVPREGGNQPQHF. V gene TRBV12-2 combines with J gene TRBJ1-5. TRBV12-2 is marked as a pseudogene. CDR3 size: 17 residues.

Written as DNA, the CDR3 is TGTGCCAGCAGCCCTCCGGACAGGGGGGGAGAGACCCAGTACTTC. Its protein product is CASSPPDRGGETQYF. This chain links TRBV3-1 (or the pseudogene TRBV3-2) with TRBJ2-5; TRBD1 matches 10 bases. CDR1 and CDR2 from the germline V gene are LGHDT and YNNKEL (reference sequence). The length of the CDR3 is 15 residues. With 4 bases clipped from V and 4 bases from J, the junction kept 6 bases outside the gene matches.

This clone has a single count. This chain joins TRBV27 and TRBJ1-1, with D tentatively TRBD1 (6 bases). Germline CDR1 MNHEY, CDR2 SMNVEV (reference sequence). The CDR3 totals 15 residues. The V and J ends lost 1 base and 6 bases respectively, with 15 bases between them. CDR3 coding DNA: TGTGCCAGCAGTTTATTAATGGTTCAGGGGTCTGAAGCTTTCTTT. Translation gives CASSLLMVQGSEAFF.

The rearrangement links TRBV13 to TRBJ2-3, with TRBD2 identical over 9 bases. Germline lookup yields CDR1 PRHDT and CDR2 FYEKMQ (reference sequence). With 4 bases clipped from V and 1 base from J, the junction kept 6 bases outside the gene matches. The CDR3 totals 16 residues. The CDR3 coding sequence is TGTGCCAGCAGCTCCCAGCCTAGCGGGGGCACAGATACGCAGTATTTT. Amino acid sequence: CASSSQPSGGTDTQYF.

The chain joins TRBV11-1 to TRBJ2-3; a weak D match, TRBD2 (6 bases). The germline V gene encodes CDR1 SGHAT and CDR2 FQDESV (reference sequence). V was trimmed by 4 bases and J by 1 base, leaving 15 bases between them. The length of the CDR3 is 16 residues. CDR3 DNA: TGTGCCAGCAGCTCGGGACTTCCCCAGGGCACAGATACGCAGTATTTT. It yields the protein CASSSGLPQGTDTQYF.

J is TRBJ1-6 and V is TRBV7-3; the D is unclear. The ends were cut back, 2 bases at V and 10 bases at J, with 9 bases in the middle. The germline CDR1 and CDR2 sequences are SGHTA and FQGTGA. This CDR3 comprises 13 residues. The CDR3 DNA follows: TGTGCCAGCAGCTTAGCCCCCCGGTCACCCCTCCACTTT. This encodes CASSLAPRSPLHF. The whole variable domain, filled in from reference TRBV7-3 and TRBJ1-6, reads GAGVSQTPSNKVTEKGKYVELRCDPISGHTALYWYRQSLGQGPEFLIYFQGTGAADDSGLPNDRFFAVRPEGSVSTLKIQRTERGDSAVYLCASSLAPRSPLHFGNGTRLTVT.

This rearrangement joins TRBV10-3 to TRBJ2-2, with 11 bases fitting TRBD2. J gave up 5 bases and V 9 bases, and 5 bases lay outside the gene matches. This CDR3 spans 14 amino acids. Germline V lookup: CDR1 ENHRY, CDR2 SYGVKD. This CDR3 is CAILAGGPTGELFF. CDR3 nucleotides: TGTGCCATATTAGCGGGAGGGCCTACCGGGGAGCTGTTTTTT.

J is TRBJ1-1 and V is TRBV18, with 10 bases fitting TRBD1. Trimming took 6 bases from V and 5 from J; bases not matched to a gene: 6. CDR1 is KGHSH, CDR2 LQKENI, per germline. The CDR3 consists of 14 residues. Written as DNA, the CDR3 is TGTGCCAGCTCCCCCGACAGGGGGCTTACTGAAGCTTTCTTT. This encodes CASSPDRGLTEAFF.

V and J are TRBV19 and TRBJ1-5; perhaps TRBD1 as D (6 bases). V was shortened by 6 bases and J by 7 bases, with 13 bases between the two germline ends. Per the germline V gene, CDR1 is LNHDA and CDR2 is SQIVND (reference sequence). The CDR3 extends over 13 amino acids. The CDR3 loop is CASRNLQGQPQHF. For the CDR3, the DNA is TGTGCCAGTAGGAACTTACAGGGCCAGCCCCAGCATTTT.

For the CDR3, the DNA is TGTGCCAGCAGTGTCAATCTGAACACTGAAGCTTTCTTT. This sequence encodes CASSVNLNTEAFF. The chain couples TRBV12-3 or TRBV12-4 to TRBJ1-1, with D hard to call. The V end was cut by 5 bases, the J end by 0 bases, with 7 bases between. The CDR3 has 13 residues.